This TCR beta chain was sequenced for a study of OX40 agonist ivuxolimab in advanced cancers. Study in general: Clinicians treated patients with ivuxolimab, an agonistic anti-OX40 (CD134) antibody. Dose-escalation subjects each had hepatocellular carcinoma, melanoma, renal cell or head and neck cancer.

Repertoires were generated with immunoSEQ multiplex PCR, while TCRdb's copy carries only in-frame clones and drops some. The sample holds 39,000 or so clones, less than 90% seen once. Study findings and constraints: At 0.1 to 3.0 mg/kg, clonal expansion of CD4+ and CD8+ blood T cells had occurred by week 6.

Comments on this clone: What it binds is unknown.

CDR3 length: 14 residues. With 5 bases removed from V and 5 bases from J, the gap between germline ends came to 16 bases. Germline CDR1 SGHAT, CDR2 FQNNGV. The chain employs TRBV11-2 and TRBJ2-7, with D uncertain. This sequence was found in an adult with an advanced solid tumor such as melanoma, head and neck, liver or kidney cancer. The sample was CD4+ or CD8+ T cells sorted from blood, taken in a trial of the OX40 agonist ivuxolimab. The CDR3 loop is CASSPRYGVHEQYF. CDR3 sequence (DNA): TGTGCCAGCAGCCCTAGGTATGGAGTCCACGAGCAGTACTTC. The variable domain in full, completed from reference TRBV11-2 and TRBJ2-7, reads EAGVAQSPRYKIIEKRQSVAFWCNPISGHATLYWYQQILGQGPKLLIQFQNNGVVDDSQLPKDRFSAERLKGVDSTLKIQPAKLEDSAVYLCASSPRYGVHEQYFGPGTRLTVT.